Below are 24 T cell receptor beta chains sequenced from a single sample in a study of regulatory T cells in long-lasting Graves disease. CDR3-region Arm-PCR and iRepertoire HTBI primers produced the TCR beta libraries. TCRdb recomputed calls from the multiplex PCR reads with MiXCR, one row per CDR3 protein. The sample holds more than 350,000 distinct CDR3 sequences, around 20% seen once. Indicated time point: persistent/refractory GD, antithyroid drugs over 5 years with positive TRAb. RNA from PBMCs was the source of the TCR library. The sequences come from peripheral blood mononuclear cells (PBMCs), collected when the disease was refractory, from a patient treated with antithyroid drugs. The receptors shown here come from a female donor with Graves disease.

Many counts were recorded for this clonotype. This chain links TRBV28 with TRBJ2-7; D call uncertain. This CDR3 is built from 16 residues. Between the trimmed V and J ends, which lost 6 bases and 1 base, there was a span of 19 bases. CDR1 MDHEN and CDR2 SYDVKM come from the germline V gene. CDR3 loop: CASSPTIGRGSYEQYF. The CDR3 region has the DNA TGTGCCAGCAGCCCCACTATAGGCCGAGGATCCTACGAGCAGTACTTC.

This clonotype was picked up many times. The CDR3 sequence is CASSPPGQGTLTGELFF. CDR3 coding DNA: TGTGCCAGCAGTCCCCCAGGACAGGGGACCCTAACCGGGGAGCTGTTTTTT. The chain links TRBV12-3 or TRBV12-4 to TRBJ2-2; TRBD1 matches at 9 bases. The V segment lost 5 bases and the J segment 5 bases; nucleotides outside the gene matches: 12. The CDR3 contains 17 residues.

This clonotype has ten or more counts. Here the CDR3 DNA reads TGTGCCAGCAGTGACGAGGGACAGGGGGCCCGCATCTACGAGCAGTACTTC. The encoded protein is CASSDEGQGARIYEQYF. The chain is built from TRBV2 and TRBJ2-7; 12 nucleotides align to TRBD1. The J segment lost 3 bases and the V segment lost 3 bases, leaving 9 bases of the junction unmatched. CDR3 length: 17 amino acids. Germline-derived CDR1 and CDR2 are SNHLY and FYNNEI.

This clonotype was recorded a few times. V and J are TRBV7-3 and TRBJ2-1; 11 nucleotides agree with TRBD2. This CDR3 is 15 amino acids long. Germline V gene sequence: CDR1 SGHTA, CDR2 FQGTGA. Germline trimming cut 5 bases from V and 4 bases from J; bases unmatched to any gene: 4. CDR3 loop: CASSLSGREYNEQFF. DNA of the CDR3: TGTGCCAGCAGCCTTAGCGGGAGGGAATACAATGAGCAGTTCTTC.

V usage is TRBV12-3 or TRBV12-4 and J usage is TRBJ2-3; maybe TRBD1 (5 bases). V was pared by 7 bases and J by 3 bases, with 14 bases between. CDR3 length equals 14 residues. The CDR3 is CASTSAGFTDTQYF. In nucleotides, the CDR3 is TGTGCCAGCACCTCGGCAGGGTTTACAGATACGCAGTATTTT.

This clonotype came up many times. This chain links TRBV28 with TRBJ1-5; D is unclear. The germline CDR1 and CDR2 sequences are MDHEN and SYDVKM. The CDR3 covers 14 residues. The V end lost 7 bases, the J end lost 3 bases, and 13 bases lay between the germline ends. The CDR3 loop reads CASTPPGFNQPQHF. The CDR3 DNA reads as TGTGCCAGCACCCCCCCCGGTTTCAATCAGCCCCAGCATTTT.

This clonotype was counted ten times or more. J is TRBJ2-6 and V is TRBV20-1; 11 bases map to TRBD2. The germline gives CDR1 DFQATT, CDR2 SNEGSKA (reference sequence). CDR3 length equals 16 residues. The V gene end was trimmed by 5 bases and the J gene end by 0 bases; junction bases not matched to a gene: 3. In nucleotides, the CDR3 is TGCAGTGCTCGACTAGCGGGGAACTCTGGGGCCAACGTCCTGACTTTC. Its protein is CSARLAGNSGANVLTF.

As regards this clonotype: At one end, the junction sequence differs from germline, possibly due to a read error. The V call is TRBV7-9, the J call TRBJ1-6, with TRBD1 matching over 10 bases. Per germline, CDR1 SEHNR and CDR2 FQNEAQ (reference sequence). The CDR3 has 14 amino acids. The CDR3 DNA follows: TGTGCCAGCAGCTGGACAGGGGGAAATTCACCCCTTCACTTT. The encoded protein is CASSWTGGNSPLHF.

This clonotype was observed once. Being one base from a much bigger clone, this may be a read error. CDR3 in amino acids: CASRTSLRETQCF. CDR3 DNA: TGTGCCAGCAGGACTAGTCTACGAGAGACCCAGTGCTTC. The chain employs TRBV2 and TRBJ2-5; a possible D gene is TRBD2 (6 bases). This CDR3 region has 13 residues. The germline CDR1 and CDR2 sequences are SNHLY and FYNNEI.

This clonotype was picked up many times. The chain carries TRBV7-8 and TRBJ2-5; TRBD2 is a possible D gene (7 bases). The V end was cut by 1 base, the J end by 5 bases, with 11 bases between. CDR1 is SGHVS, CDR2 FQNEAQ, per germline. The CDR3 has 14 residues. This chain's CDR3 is CASSLEGGAETQYF. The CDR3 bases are TGTGCCAGCAGCTTAGAAGGGGGGGCTGAGACCCAGTACTTC.

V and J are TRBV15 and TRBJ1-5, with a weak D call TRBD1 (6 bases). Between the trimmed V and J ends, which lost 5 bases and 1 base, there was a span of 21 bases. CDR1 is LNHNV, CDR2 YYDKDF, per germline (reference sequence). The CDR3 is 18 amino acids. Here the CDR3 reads CATSSFQGGRGSNQPQHF. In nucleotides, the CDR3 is TGTGCCACCAGCTCATTCCAAGGGGGGCGAGGGAGCAATCAGCCCCAGCATTTT.

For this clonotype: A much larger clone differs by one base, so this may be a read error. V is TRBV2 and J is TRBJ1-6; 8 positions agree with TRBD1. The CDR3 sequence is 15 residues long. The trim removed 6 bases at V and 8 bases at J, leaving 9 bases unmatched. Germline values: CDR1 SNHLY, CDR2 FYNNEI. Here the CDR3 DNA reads TGTGCCAGCAGCAGCGGGGGACAGGATGATTCACCCCTCCACTTT. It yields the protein CASSSGGQDDSPLHF. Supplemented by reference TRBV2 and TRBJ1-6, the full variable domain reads EPEVTQTPSHQVTQMGQEVILRCVPISNHLYFYWYRQILGQKVEFLVSFYNNEISEKSEIFDDQFSVERPDGSNFTLKIRSTKLEDSAMYFCASSSGGQDDSPLHFGNGTRLTVT.

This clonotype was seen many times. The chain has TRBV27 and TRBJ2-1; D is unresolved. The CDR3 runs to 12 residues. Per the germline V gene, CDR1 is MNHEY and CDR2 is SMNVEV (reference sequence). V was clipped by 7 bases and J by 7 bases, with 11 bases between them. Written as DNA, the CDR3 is TGTGCCAGCATCAACTTGGGGAATGAGCAGTTCTTC. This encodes CASINLGNEQFF.

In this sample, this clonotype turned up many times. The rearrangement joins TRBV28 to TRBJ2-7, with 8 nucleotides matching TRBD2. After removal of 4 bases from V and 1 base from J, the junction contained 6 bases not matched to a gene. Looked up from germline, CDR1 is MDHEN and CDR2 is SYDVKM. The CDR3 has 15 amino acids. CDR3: CASSSPGGTSYEQYF. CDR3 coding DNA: TGTGCCAGCAGTTCCCCGGGAGGGACGTCCTACGAGCAGTACTTC.

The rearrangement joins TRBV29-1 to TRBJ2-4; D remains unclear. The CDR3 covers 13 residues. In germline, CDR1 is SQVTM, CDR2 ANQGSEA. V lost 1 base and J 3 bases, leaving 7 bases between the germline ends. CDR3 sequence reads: CSVEGIDKNIQYF. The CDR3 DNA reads TGCAGCGTTGAAGGGATCGACAAAAACATTCAGTACTTC.

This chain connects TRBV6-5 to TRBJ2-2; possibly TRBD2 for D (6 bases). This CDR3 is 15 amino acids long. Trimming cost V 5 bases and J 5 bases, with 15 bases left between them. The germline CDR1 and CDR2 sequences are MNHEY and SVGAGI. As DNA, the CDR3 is TGTGCCAGCAGTGAAGAGACTAGAGGAACCGGGGAGCTGTTTTTT. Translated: CASSEETRGTGELFF.

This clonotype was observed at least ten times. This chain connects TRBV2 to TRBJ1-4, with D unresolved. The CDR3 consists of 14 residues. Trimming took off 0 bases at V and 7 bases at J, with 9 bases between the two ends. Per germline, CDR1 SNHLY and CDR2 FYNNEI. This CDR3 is CASSEASKSEKLFF. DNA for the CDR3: TGTGCCAGCAGTGAAGCGAGTAAGAGTGAAAAACTGTTTTTT.

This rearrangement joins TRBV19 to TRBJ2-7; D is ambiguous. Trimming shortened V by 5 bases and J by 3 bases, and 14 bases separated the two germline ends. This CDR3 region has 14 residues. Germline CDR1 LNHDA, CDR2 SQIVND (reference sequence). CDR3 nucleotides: TGTGCCAGTAGTCGGATCGGCGGTGTCTACGAGCAGTACTTC. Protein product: CASSRIGGVYEQYF.

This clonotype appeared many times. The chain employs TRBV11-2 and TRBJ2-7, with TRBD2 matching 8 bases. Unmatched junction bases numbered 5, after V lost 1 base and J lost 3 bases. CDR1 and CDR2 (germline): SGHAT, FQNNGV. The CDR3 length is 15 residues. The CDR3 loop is CASSLGLASDYEQYF. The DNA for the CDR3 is TGTGCCAGCAGCTTAGGACTAGCGTCTGACTACGAGCAGTACTTC.

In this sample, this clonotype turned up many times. CDR3 sequence: CASSFPGGLETQYF. The CDR3 bases are TGTGCCAGCAGTTTTCCGGGAGGGTTGGAGACCCAGTACTTC. The rearrangement joins TRBV28 to TRBJ2-5; 8 bases are shared with TRBD2. Germline CDR1 and CDR2: MDHEN and SYDVKM. CDR3 size: 14 residues. Trimming at V came to 3 bases and at J to 5 bases, leaving 5 bases not matched to a gene.

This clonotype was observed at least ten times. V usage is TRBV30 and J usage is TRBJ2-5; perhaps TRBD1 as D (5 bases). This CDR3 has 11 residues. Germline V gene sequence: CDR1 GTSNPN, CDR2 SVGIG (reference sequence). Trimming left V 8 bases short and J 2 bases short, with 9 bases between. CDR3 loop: CAAGSQETQYF. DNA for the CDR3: TGTGCCGCAGGGTCGCAAGAGACCCAGTACTTC. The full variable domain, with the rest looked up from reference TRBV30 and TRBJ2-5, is SQTIHQWPATLVQPVGSPLSLECTVEGTSNPNLYWYRQAAGRGLQLLFYSVGIGQISSEVPQNLSASRPQDRQFILSSKKLLLSDSGFYLCAAGSQETQYFGPGTRLLVL.

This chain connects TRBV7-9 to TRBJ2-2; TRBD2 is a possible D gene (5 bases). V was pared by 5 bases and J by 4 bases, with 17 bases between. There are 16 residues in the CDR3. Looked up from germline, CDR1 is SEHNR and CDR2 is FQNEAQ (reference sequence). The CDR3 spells CASSSPLGLGTGELFF. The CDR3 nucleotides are TGTGCCAGCAGCAGCCCTCTTGGACTCGGCACCGGGGAGCTGTTTTTT.

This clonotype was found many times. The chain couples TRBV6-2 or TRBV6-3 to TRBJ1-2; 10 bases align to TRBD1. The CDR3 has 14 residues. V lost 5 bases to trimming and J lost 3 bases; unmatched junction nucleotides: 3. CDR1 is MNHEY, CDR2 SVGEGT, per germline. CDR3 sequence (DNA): TGTGCCAGCAGTGGGGACAGGGGATACTATGGCTACACCTTC. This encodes CASSGDRGYYGYTF.

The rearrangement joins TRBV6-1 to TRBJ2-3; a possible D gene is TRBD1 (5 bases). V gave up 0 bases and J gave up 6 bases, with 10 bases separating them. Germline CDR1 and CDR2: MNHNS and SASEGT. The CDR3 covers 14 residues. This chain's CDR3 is CASSEAWGEDTQYF. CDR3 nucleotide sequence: TGTGCCAGCAGTGAAGCTTGGGGCGAGGATACGCAGTATTTT.